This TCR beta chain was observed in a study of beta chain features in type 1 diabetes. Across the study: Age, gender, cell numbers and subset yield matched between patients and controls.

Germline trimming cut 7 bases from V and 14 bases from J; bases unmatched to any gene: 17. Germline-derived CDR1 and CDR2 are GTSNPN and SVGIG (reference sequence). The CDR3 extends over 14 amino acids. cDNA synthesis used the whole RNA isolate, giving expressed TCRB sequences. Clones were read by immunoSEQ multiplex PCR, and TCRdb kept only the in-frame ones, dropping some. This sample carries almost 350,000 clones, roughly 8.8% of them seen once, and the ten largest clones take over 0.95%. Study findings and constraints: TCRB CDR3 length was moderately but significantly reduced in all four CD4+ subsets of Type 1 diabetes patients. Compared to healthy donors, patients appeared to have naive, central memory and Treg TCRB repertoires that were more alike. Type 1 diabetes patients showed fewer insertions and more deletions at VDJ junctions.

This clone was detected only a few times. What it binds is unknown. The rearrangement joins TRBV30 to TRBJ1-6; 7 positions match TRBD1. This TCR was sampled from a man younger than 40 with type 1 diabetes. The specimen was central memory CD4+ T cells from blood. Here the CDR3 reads CALQESTNTGALHF. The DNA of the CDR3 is TGTGCCTTACAGGAGTCCACGAACACAGGGGCCCTCCACTTT.